A selection of T cell receptor beta chains follows, all from one sample in a study of blood T cell repertoires in COVID-19. Using immunoSEQ multiplex PCR, the repertoire was profiled, and TCRdb retains in-frame clones only, with some absent. The sample contains some 270,000 clones, roughly 88% of which appear only once. Sequencing input: PBMCs or T cells enriched from blood (not recorded which). The receptors stem from a woman between 25 and 40 years old who had recovered from COVID-19. Each CDR3 is given with its conserved first and last residue. A D gene is named only where the DNA matches it firmly. Clone size is given for some rows only: seen once, a few or many times, or a class if the clone is expanded.

>TRBJ1-6|NA|NA|TRBV5-6
CASSVYAGPNYSPLHF
TGTGCCAGCAGCGTTTATGCGGGACCGAATTATTCACCCCTCCACTTT
>TRBJ2-7|NA|NA|TRBV19
CASSPRRGEQYF
TGTGCCAGTAGTCCCCGTAGGGGCGAGCAGTACTTC
>TRBJ1-6|NA|TRBD1|TRBV28
CASSSTGGLNSPLHF
TGTGCCAGCAGTTCGACAGGGGGCCTCAATTCACCCCTCCACTTT
>TRBJ2-6|NA|NA|TRBV5-1
CASLGGGTLSGANVLTF
TGCGCCAGCTTGGGGGGAGGAACTCTCTCTGGGGCCAACGTCCTGACTTTC
>TRBJ1-6|NA|TRBD1|TRBV2
CASSVGQGLGTLHF
TGTGCCAGCAGCGTGGGACAGGGGCTAGGCACCCTCCACTTT
>TRBJ2-1|NA|TRBD1|TRBV29-1
CSVGQGIQDEQFF
TGCAGCGTTGGACAGGGGATACAGGATGAGCAGTTCTTC
>TRBJ2-7|NA|NA|TRBV18
CASSPYTGRNEQYF
TGTGCCAGCTCACCCTATACAGGGCGCAACGAGCAGTACTTC
>TRBJ1-4|NA|NA|TRBV2
CASREGGQDEKLFF
TGTGCCAGCCGAGAGGGGGGGCAGGATGAAAAACTGTTTTTT
>TRBJ1-1|few|NA|TRBV2
CASSEASRFGAFF
TGTGCCAGCAGTGAAGCCAGCAGGTTTGGAGCTTTCTTT
>TRBJ1-5|once|NA|TRBV5-6
CASSLEGGESNQPQHF
TGTGCCAGCAGCTTGGAAGGGGGTGAGAGCAATCAGCCCCAGCATTTT
>TRBJ2-5|NA|NA|TRBV2
CASSGGSETQYF
TGTGCCAGCAGTGGAGGTTCGGAGACCCAGTACTTC
>TRBJ1-1|NA|TRBD1|TRBV4-2
CASSPHVDRVNTEAFF
TGTGCCAGCAGCCCCCACGTCGACAGGGTAAACACTGAAGCTTTCTTT
>TRBJ2-5|NA|TRBD2|TRBV11-2
CASSAGLAGEETQYF
TGTGCCAGCAGCGCTGGACTAGCGGGAGAAGAGACCCAGTACTTC
>TRBJ2-5|NA|TRBD2|TRBV5-1
CASSRGVKETQYF
TGCGCCAGCAGCCGGGGGGTAAAAGAGACCCAGTACTTC
>TRBJ1-5|NA|NA|TRBV30
CAWSRQGGNQPQHF
TGTGCCTGGAGCCGGCAGGGTGGCAATCAGCCCCAGCATTTT
>TRBJ2-2|few|TRBD2|TRBV9
CASSAGTSGSGDGELFF
TGTGCCAGCAGCGCGGGGACTAGCGGGAGTGGAGACGGGGAGCTGTTTTTT
>TRBJ1-2|NA|NA|TRBV7-8
CASSRSPGTPDGYTF
TGTGCCAGCAGCCGCAGCCCCGGGACACCGGATGGCTACACCTTC
>TRBJ1-1|NA|NA|TRBV13
CASSLGPVEAFF
TGTGCCAGCAGCTTAGGTCCGGTCGAAGCTTTCTTT
>TRBJ2-4|NA|TRBD2|TRBV28
CASSLPPGLGENIQYF
TGTGCCAGCAGTCTCCCCCCGGGACTAGGGGAAAACATTCAGTACTTC
>TRBJ2-3|NA|TRBD2|TRBV7-3
CASSRGLGLTDTQYF
TGTGCCAGCAGCCGAGGACTAGGCCTCACAGATACGCAGTATTTT
>TRBJ2-1|NA|TRBD2|TRBV3-1/TRBV3-2
CASRSTSGSGSYNEQFF
TGTGCCAGCAGGTCTACTAGCGGGAGTGGGTCCTACAATGAGCAGTTCTTC
>TRBJ1-2|NA|TRBD1|TRBV29-1
CSVEPLRTGGFYGYTF
TGCAGCGTTGAACCCCTTCGGACAGGGGGCTTCTATGGCTACACCTTC
>TRBJ1-4|NA|NA|TRBV29-1
CSVIQGGFGEKLFF
TGCAGCGTTATTCAAGGGGGATTCGGTGAAAAACTGTTTTTT